Listed here is a single T cell receptor (beta chain). The antigen is undetermined. Patients were excluded for uncontrolled infection, other autoimmune disease, pregnancy or lactation. This sample is drawn from a study of T cells in Graves' hyperthyroidism and ophthalmopathy. Study findings and constraints: Stable hyperthyroidism was told apart from ophthalmopathy by a model built on 13 V-J features.

Authors of the study amplified TCR beta CDR3 regions from RNA transcripts. Carried out on the TCR CDR3, a first-round RT-PCR used the HTBI primer set. In TCRdb, the multiplex PCR reads were re-called with MiXCR into one record per CDR3 protein. The sample carries over 650,000 distinct CDR3 sequences, about 15% recorded once. This CDR3 is built from 13 residues. The germline V and J ends were trimmed by 7 bases and 3 bases, with 12 bases remaining between them. Germline V gene data show CDR1 as SNHLY and CDR2 as FYNNEI. The sample comprised blood. The source is a man younger than 35 with Graves' hyperthyroidism. The genes are TRBV2 and TRBJ1-1; no clear D. The CDR3: CASKRQPHTEAFF. As DNA, the CDR3 is TGTGCCAGCAAAAGGCAGCCCCACACTGAAGCTTTCTTT.